The sequence of this T cell receptor beta chain was determined in a study of patients and donors after allogeneic stem cell transplantation. MiXCR, applied by TCRdb to the RT-PCR reads, yields one record per CDR3 protein. The table lists around 150,000 distinct CDR3 sequences, about two fifths of them singletons, with 40% to 55% in the top ten. The junction had 8 bases not matched to a gene; V was cut back by 6 bases and J by 1 base. The CDR3 totals 15 residues. The V gene is TRBV12-3 or TRBV12-4, the J gene TRBJ1-1, with TRBD1 identical over 7 bases. This sequence originates from a human donor who was either an allogeneic HSCT recipient or a stem cell or donor lymphocyte infusion donor (not recorded which). It is not recorded whose cells these are; they may come from a transplant donor. The specimen was blood, either unsorted or a sorted T cell fraction (not recorded which). CDR3 in DNA: TGTGCCAGCAGCCGACAGGGCCCGGCGAACACTGAAGCTTTCTTT. Amino acid sequence: CASSRQGPANTEAFF.